The following is a T cell receptor beta chain sequence with its context. About 0.45 to 1 ug RNA was reverse transcribed with random hexamers. Coverage of TCR beta CDR3 amplification by immunoSEQ multiplex PCR extended to 54 Vbeta and 13 Jbeta. From the immunoSEQ multiplex PCR reads, TCRdb called clonotypes with MiXCR, one entry per CDR3 protein. This table has approximately 160,000 distinct CDR3 sequences, about 91% appearing once. CD8+ and CD4+ blood T cells underwent TCR beta sequencing. Healthy donors formed controls matched for age and sex. Purification of the CD8+ and CD4+ T cells relied on negative isolation, and TEMRA cells underwent FACS enrichment. Losses at the gene ends were 6 bases for V and 5 bases for J; bases not matched to a gene: 10. The germline gives CDR1 MNHEY, CDR2 SVGAGI. The CDR3 runs 15 residues. The record originates from a study of CD8 T cells in Susac syndrome.

The chain uses TRBV6-5 and TRBJ2-5; 9 bases line up with TRBD1. The sequenced material came from CD4+ T cells from PBMCs. The source is a human donor in good health. The CDR3 is CASRRDRVGLETQYF. In DNA, the CDR3 is TGTGCCAGCAGGAGGGACAGGGTGGGATTGGAGACCCAGTACTTC.